The rows below give T cell receptor beta chains drawn from one sample of a study of blood T cell repertoires in COVID-19. TCRdb's table, derived via immunoSEQ multiplex PCR, lists solely in-frame clones and lacks some. This sample has a few hundred thousand clones, with under 90% found just once. Specimen: PBMCs or T cells enriched from blood (not recorded which). The receptors stem from a young man who had recovered from COVID-19. CDR3s include the opening cysteine and the closing phenylalanine or tryptophan. The D gene is left open where the match is weak. Clone size is not always given. Where it is, it says once, few, many or a class for expanded clones.

V: TRBV3-1/TRBV3-2
size: -
J: TRBJ1-1
D: -
CDR3: CASSNLYQGIAEAFF
DNA: TGTGCCAGCAGCAACTTATACCAGGGGATCGCTGAAGCTTTCTTT

V: TRBV7-2
size: -
J: TRBJ2-3
D: TRBD2
CDR3: CASSPIGTSGAGVTQYF
DNA: TGTGCCAGCAGCCCAATCGGGACTAGCGGGGCGGGAGTTACGCAGTATTTT

V: TRBV28
size: -
J: TRBJ1-6
D: -
CDR3: CASSSSGTRGSPLHF
DNA: TGTGCCAGCAGTTCCTCCGGGACCAGGGGTTCACCCCTCCACTTT

V: TRBV3-1/TRBV3-2
size: -
J: TRBJ2-7
D: TRBD2
CDR3: CASSQDRGVEQYF
DNA: TGTGCCAGCAGCCAAGATCGGGGGGTCGAGCAGTACTTC

V: TRBV5-6
size: -
J: TRBJ2-3
D: -
CDR3: CASSLAGADTQYF
DNA: TGTGCCAGCAGCTTGGCAGGGGCAGATACGCAGTATTTT

V: TRBV12-3/TRBV12-4
size: -
J: TRBJ1-2
D: -
CDR3: CASNHWPPGGYTF
DNA: TGTGCCAGCAACCATTGGCCACCGGGTGGCTACACCTTC

V: TRBV4-2
size: once
J: TRBJ2-2
D: TRBD2
CDR3: CASSQGRGGAGELFF
DNA: TGTGCCAGCAGCCAAGGGCGCGGGGGGGCCGGGGAGCTGTTTTTT

V: TRBV4-1
size: -
J: TRBJ2-3
D: -
CDR3: CASSQVTEVTDTQYF
DNA: TGCGCCAGCAGCCAAGTCACAGAAGTCACAGATACGCAGTATTTT

V: TRBV27
size: -
J: TRBJ1-2
D: TRBD1
CDR3: CASSSHAGTGALEGYTF
DNA: TGTGCCAGCAGTTCCCATGCCGGGACAGGGGCTCTTGAGGGCTACACCTTC

V: TRBV19
size: -
J: TRBJ2-7
D: TRBD1
CDR3: CASSRTGETYEQYF
DNA: TGTGCCAGTAGCCGGACAGGGGAGACCTACGAGCAGTACTTC

V: TRBV6-5
size: -
J: TRBJ1-2
D: -
CDR3: CASSTSTGDYYGYTF
DNA: TGTGCCAGCAGTACCTCGACAGGAGACTACTATGGCTACACCTTC

V: TRBV9
size: -
J: TRBJ2-7
D: TRBD2
CDR3: CASSVTSGTYEQYF
DNA: TGTGCCAGCAGCGTAACTAGCGGGACTTACGAGCAGTACTTC

V: TRBV13
size: -
J: TRBJ2-6
D: -
CDR3: CASSLWRGANVLTF
DNA: TGTGCCAGCAGCCTGTGGAGGGGGGCCAACGTCCTGACTTTC

V: TRBV19
size: -
J: TRBJ2-1
D: TRBD1
CDR3: CASSIRQGIYNEQFF
DNA: TGTGCCAGTAGTATTCGACAGGGTATCTACAATGAGCAGTTCTTC

V: TRBV5-1
size: -
J: TRBJ1-6
D: TRBD1
CDR3: CASSSGQGLLDNSPLHF
DNA: TGCGCCAGCAGCTCCGGACAGGGACTGTTGGATAATTCACCCCTCCACTTT

V: TRBV27
size: once
J: TRBJ1-4
D: -
CDR3: CASRIHGISTNEKLFF
DNA: TGTGCCAGCAGGATCCACGGGATTTCAACTAATGAAAAACTGTTTTTT

V: TRBV7-6
size: -
J: TRBJ2-7
D: TRBD1
CDR3: CASSPTGPGQGDYEQYF
DNA: TGTGCCAGCAGCCCGACAGGCCCGGGACAGGGGGACTACGAGCAGTACTTC

V: TRBV6-5
size: -
J: TRBJ1-4
D: TRBD1
CDR3: CASSYSTGGGEKLFF
DNA: TGTGCCAGCAGTTACTCAACAGGGGGAGGTGAAAAACTGTTTTTT

V: TRBV19
size: few
J: TRBJ1-1
D: TRBD1
CDR3: CASSLATGGVGNTEAFF
DNA: TGTGCCAGTAGTCTCGCAACAGGGGGCGTAGGGAACACTGAAGCTTTCTTT

V: TRBV2
size: -
J: TRBJ2-7
D: TRBD1
CDR3: CASSLDREPTYEQYF
DNA: TGTGCCAGCAGCCTGGACAGGGAGCCCACCTACGAGCAGTACTTC

V: TRBV19
size: -
J: TRBJ2-3
D: -
CDR3: CASSIGRETDTQYF
DNA: TGTGCCAGTAGTATTGGAAGGGAGACAGATACGCAGTATTTT

V: TRBV5-6
size: -
J: TRBJ1-1
D: -
CDR3: CASSKPRVHMNTEAFF
DNA: TGTGCCAGCAGTAAACCCAGGGTCCACATGAACACTGAAGCTTTCTTT

V: TRBV11-3
size: once
J: TRBJ1-3
D: -
CDR3: CASSAGGGRGSGNTIYF
DNA: TGTGCCAGCAGCGCCGGCGGAGGCAGGGGCTCTGGAAACACCATATATTTT

V: TRBV5-1
size: -
J: TRBJ1-5
D: TRBD1
CDR3: CASSSDTGGGQPQHF
DNA: TGCGCCAGCAGCTCGGACACAGGGGGAGGTCAGCCCCAGCATTTT

V: TRBV5-6
size: -
J: TRBJ2-7
D: -
CDR3: CASSLGGFGRAYEQYF
DNA: TGTGCCAGCAGCTTGGGCGGATTTGGGAGAGCCTACGAGCAGTACTTC

V: TRBV7-8
size: -
J: TRBJ2-3
D: -
CDR3: CASRRGTDTQYF
DNA: TGTGCCAGCCGGCGGGGCACAGATACGCAGTATTTT

V: TRBV3-1/TRBV3-2
size: -
J: TRBJ1-5
D: -
CDR3: CASSQVFENQPQHF
DNA: TGTGCCAGCAGCCAAGTTTTCGAGAATCAGCCCCAGCATTTT

V: TRBV6-5
size: -
J: TRBJ1-3
D: -
CDR3: CASSWGRNSLGNTIYF
DNA: TGTGCCAGCAGTTGGGGGCGAAACAGCCTTGGAAACACCATATATTTT

V: TRBV29-1
size: -
J: TRBJ1-2
D: -
CDR3: CSVPSERGTGGYTF
DNA: TGCAGCGTTCCGTCCGAAAGGGGGACCGGTGGCTACACCTTC

V: TRBV27
size: -
J: TRBJ2-3
D: -
CDR3: CASSLGGYGTDTQYF
DNA: TGTGCCAGCAGTTTAGGCGGCTACGGCACAGATACGCAGTATTTT

V: TRBV13
size: many
J: TRBJ2-7
D: -
CDR3: CASSNREYGEQYF
DNA: TGTGCCAGCAGCAATCGGGAGTACGGGGAGCAGTACTTC

V: TRBV27
size: -
J: TRBJ1-3
D: TRBD1
CDR3: CASSLSLTGGFRNTIYF
DNA: TGTGCCAGCAGTTTATCGCTTACAGGGGGTTTTAGAAACACCATATATTTT

V: TRBV5-6
size: -
J: TRBJ1-5
D: TRBD1
CDR3: CASSLEQGSSYSNQPQHF
DNA: TGTGCCAGCAGCTTGGAACAGGGGTCCTCCTATAGCAATCAGCCCCAGCATTTT

V: TRBV7-2
size: -
J: TRBJ1-1
D: TRBD1
CDR3: CASSPGTVMNTEAFF
DNA: TGTGCCAGCAGCCCAGGGACAGTGATGAACACTGAAGCTTTCTTT

V: TRBV5-1
size: -
J: TRBJ2-3
D: -
CDR3: CASSLTQPSTDTQYF
DNA: TGCGCCAGCAGCTTAACACAGCCGAGCACAGATACGCAGTATTTT

V: TRBV12-3/TRBV12-4
size: -
J: TRBJ1-1
D: -
CDR3: CASSLDINTEAFF
DNA: TGTGCCAGCAGTTTAGACATCAACACTGAAGCTTTCTTT

V: TRBV2
size: once
J: TRBJ1-1
D: -
CDR3: CASSTSEEAFF
DNA: TGTGCCAGCAGCACCAGTGAAGAAGCTTTCTTT

V: TRBV6-2/TRBV6-3
size: -
J: TRBJ1-2
D: -
CDR3: CASTPVLGAIGYTF
DNA: TGTGCCAGCACCCCGGTCCTTGGGGCAATTGGCTACACCTTC

V: TRBV5-6
size: -
J: TRBJ2-4
D: TRBD1
CDR3: CASGKGALTGNIQYF
DNA: TGTGCCAGCGGAAAGGGGGCTCTGACAGGAAACATTCAGTACTTC

V: TRBV19
size: -
J: TRBJ1-1
D: TRBD1
CDR3: CASSDRVRTEAFF
DNA: TGTGCCAGTAGTGACAGGGTGCGGACTGAAGCTTTCTTT

V: TRBV19
size: -
J: TRBJ1-4
D: TRBD1
CDR3: CASKQGASEKLFF
DNA: TGTGCCAGCAAACAGGGGGCAAGTGAAAAACTGTTTTTT

V: TRBV7-8
size: -
J: TRBJ1-6
D: -
CDR3: CASSSIAGAYSPLHF
DNA: TGTGCCAGCAGCTCGATAGCAGGGGCATATTCACCCCTCCACTTT

V: TRBV7-9
size: -
J: TRBJ2-1
D: TRBD2
CDR3: CASSPLRSGRADEQFF
DNA: TGTGCCAGCAGCCCCCTTCGTAGCGGGAGGGCCGATGAGCAGTTCTTC

V: TRBV5-8
size: -
J: TRBJ1-1
D: -
CDR3: CATLNRAYWNTEAFF
DNA: TGTGCCACCCTCAACAGGGCGTATTGGAATACTGAAGCTTTCTTT

V: TRBV27
size: -
J: TRBJ2-5
D: -
CDR3: CASSLFRGETQYF
DNA: TGTGCCAGCAGTTTATTTAGGGGCGAGACCCAGTACTTC

V: TRBV4-1
size: -
J: TRBJ1-6
D: -
CDR3: CASSSSPESSYNSPLHF
DNA: TGCGCCAGCAGCAGTTCCCCGGAGAGCTCCTATAATTCACCCCTCCACTTT

V: TRBV19
size: -
J: TRBJ1-2
D: TRBD1
CDR3: CASSLQGHYGYTF
DNA: TGTGCCAGTAGCCTACAGGGGCACTATGGCTACACCTTC